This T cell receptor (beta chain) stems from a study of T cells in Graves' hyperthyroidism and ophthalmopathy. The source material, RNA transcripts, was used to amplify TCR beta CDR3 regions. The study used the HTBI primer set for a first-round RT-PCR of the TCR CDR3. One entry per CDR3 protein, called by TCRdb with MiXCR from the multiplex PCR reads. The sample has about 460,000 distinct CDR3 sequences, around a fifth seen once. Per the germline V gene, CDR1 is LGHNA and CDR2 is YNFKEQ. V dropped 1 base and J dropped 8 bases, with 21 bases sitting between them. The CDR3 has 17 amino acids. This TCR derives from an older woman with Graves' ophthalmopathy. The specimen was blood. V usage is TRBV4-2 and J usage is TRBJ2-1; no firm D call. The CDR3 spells CASSQVSLSAQSDEQFF. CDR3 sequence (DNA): TGTGCCAGCAGCCAAGTTTCATTAAGTGCCCAAAGCGATGAGCAGTTCTTC.